The clone carrying this TCR beta chain was seen a handful of times. The antigen remains undetermined. The data stem from a study of vaccination effects on CD4 cells after COVID-19. Assay used: immunoSEQ multiplex PCR; TCRdb lists only in-frame clones, some missing. The repertoire holds roughly 60,000 clones, with roughly two thirds as singletons. Study-level results: Few convalescent patients, and no early post-infection timepoints, were available to the study. Long after vaccination, the clones induced by infection and by vaccine shrank markedly in size.

Pools of viral peptides were used by the ViraFEST assay to expand antigen-specific CD4+ T cells ahead of sequencing. Investigators separated out CD4+ T cells once approximately 10 days of culture had passed. Prior SARS-CoV-2 infection was absent in the vaccine recipients, as shown by negative nucleocapsid antibodies. Cultures used 2 million to 2.5 million PBMC per well, approximately 10 IU/ml IL-2 and 9.5 to 10 ug/ml peptides. At days 3 and 7, half of the medium was exchanged for IL-2 medium. Germline V CDR1 and CDR2: SQVTM, ANQGSEA. The CDR3 loop spans 12 amino acids. The V gene lost 4 bases and the J gene lost 3 bases, with 7 bases spanning the gap.

The genes are TRBV29-1 and TRBJ1-5; D unresolved. This clonotype was obtained from a human donor who received a COVID-19 vaccine. Sequencing was performed on CD4+ T cells from PBMCs cultured with SARS-CoV-2 spike peptides, taken before COVID-19 vaccination. In DNA, the CDR3 is TGCAGCGTTGCGGGCGCCAATCAGCCCCAGCATTTT. It is translated as CSVAGANQPQHF.